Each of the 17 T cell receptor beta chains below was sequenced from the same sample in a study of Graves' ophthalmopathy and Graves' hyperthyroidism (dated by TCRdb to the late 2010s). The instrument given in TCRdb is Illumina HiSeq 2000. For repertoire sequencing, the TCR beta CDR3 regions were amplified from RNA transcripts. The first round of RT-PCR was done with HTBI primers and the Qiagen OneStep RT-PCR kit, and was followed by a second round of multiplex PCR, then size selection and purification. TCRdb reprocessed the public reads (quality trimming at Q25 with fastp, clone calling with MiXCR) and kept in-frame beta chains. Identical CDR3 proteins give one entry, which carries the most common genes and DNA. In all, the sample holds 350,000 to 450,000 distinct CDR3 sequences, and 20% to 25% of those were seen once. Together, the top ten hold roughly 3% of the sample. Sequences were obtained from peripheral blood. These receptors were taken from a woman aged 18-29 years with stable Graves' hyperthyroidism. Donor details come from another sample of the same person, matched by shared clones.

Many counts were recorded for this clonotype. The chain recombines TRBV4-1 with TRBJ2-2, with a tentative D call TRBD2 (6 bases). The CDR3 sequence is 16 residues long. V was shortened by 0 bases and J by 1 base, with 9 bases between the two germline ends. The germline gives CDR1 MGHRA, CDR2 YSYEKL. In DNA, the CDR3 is TGCGCCAGCAGCCAAGAAGTAGCGGAGAACACCGGGGAGCTGTTTTTT. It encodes CASSQEVAENTGELFF.

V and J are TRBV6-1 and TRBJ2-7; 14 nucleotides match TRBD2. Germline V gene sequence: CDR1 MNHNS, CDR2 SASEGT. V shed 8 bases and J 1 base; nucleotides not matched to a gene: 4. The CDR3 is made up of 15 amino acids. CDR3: CASGLAGGHSYEQYF. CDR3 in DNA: TGTGCCAGCGGACTAGCGGGAGGCCATTCCTACGAGCAGTACTTC.

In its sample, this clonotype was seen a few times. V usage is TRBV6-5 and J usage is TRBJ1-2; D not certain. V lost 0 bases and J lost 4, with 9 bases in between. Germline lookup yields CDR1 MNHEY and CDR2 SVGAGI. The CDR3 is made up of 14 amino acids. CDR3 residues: CASSYSPETYGYTF. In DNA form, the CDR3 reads TGTGCCAGCAGTTACTCGCCGGAAACCTATGGCTACACCTTC.

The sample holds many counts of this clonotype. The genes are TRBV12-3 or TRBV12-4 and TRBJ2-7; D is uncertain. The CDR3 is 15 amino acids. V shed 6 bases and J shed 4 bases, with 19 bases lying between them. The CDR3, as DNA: TGTGCCAGCAGCCCTTCCGGGCAGCATCGGTACGAGCAGTACTTC. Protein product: CASSPSGQHRYEQYF.

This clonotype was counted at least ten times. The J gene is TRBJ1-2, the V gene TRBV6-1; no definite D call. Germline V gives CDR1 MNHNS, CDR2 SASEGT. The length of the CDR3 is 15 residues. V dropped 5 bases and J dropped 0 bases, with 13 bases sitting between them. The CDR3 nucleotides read TGTGCCAGCAGTAAGACATCGCAGCCTAACTATGGCTACACCTTC. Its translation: CASSKTSQPNYGYTF.

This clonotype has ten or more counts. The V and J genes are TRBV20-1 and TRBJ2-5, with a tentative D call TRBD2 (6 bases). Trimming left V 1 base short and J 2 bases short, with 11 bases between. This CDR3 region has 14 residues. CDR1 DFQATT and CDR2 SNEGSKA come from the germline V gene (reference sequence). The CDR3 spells CSARGTGGQETQYF. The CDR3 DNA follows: TGCAGTGCTAGAGGGACCGGGGGACAAGAGACCCAGTACTTC.

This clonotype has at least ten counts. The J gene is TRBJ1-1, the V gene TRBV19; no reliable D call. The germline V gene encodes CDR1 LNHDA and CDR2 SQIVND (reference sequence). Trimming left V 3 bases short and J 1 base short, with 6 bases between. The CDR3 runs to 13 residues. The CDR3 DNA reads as TGTGCCAGTAGTATGGTCAGGAACACTGAAGCTTTCTTT. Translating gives CASSMVRNTEAFF.

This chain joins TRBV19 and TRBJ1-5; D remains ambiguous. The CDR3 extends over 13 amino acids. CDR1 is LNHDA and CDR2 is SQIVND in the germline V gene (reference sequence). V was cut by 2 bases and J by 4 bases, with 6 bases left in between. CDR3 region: CASSIRWNQPQHF. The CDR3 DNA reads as TGTGCCAGTAGTATACGGTGGAATCAGCCCCAGCATTTT. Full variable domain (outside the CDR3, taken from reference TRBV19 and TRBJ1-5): DGGITQSPKYLFRKEGQNVTLSCEQNLNHDAMYWYRQDPGQGLRLIYYSQIVNDFQKGDIAEGYSVSREKKESFPLTVTSAQKNPTAFYLCASSIRWNQPQHFGDGTRLSIL.

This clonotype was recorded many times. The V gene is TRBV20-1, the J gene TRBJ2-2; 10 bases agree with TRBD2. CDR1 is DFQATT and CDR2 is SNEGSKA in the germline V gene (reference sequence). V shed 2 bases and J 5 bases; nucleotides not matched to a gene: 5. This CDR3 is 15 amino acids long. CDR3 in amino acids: CSARLSGRETGELFF. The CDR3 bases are TGCAGTGCTAGACTCAGCGGGAGGGAGACCGGGGAGCTGTTTTTT.

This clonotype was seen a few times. In nucleotides, the CDR3 is TGTGCCAGCAGCTCCAACTCGGGACAGGGGGAGACCCAGTACTTC. Residues: CASSSNSGQGETQYF. The chain combines TRBV11-2 with TRBJ2-5; 10 bases match TRBD1. The CDR3 runs to 15 residues. Per the germline V gene, CDR1 is SGHAT and CDR2 is FQNNGV. Unmatched junction bases numbered 7, after V lost 4 bases and J lost 5 bases.

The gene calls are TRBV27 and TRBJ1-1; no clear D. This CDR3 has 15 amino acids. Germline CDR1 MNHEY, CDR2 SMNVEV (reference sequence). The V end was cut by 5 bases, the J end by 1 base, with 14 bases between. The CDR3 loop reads CASSTRRASNTEAFF. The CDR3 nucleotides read TGTGCCAGCAGTACACGTCGGGCCTCGAACACTGAAGCTTTCTTT.

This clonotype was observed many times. CDR3 loop: CASSLGRVDIYGYTF. In nucleotides, the CDR3 is TGTGCCAGCAGCTTAGGCAGGGTGGATATCTATGGCTACACCTTC. This sequence joins TRBV7-2 and TRBJ1-2, with D possibly matching TRBD1 (5 bases). Trimming shortened V by 1 base and J by 4 bases, and 13 bases separated the two germline ends. The CDR3 has 15 residues. Germline CDR1 and CDR2: SGHTA and FQGNSA.

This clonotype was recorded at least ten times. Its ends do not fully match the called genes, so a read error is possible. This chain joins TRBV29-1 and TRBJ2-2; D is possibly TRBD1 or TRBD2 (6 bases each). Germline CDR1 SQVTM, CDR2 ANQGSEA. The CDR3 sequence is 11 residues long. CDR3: CSGRTAGGLFF. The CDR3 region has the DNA TGCAGCGGTAGGACAGCCGGGGGGCTGTTTTTT.

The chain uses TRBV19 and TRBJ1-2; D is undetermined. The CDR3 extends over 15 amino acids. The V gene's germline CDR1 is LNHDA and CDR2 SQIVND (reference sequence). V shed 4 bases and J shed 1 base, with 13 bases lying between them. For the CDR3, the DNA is TGTGCCAGTAGTACCGAAGGACGGAATAACTATGGCTACACCTTC. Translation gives CASSTEGRNNYGYTF.

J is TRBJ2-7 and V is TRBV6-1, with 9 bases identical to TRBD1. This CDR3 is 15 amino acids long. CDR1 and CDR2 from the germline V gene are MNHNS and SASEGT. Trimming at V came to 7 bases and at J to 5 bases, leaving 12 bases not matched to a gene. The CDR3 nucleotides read TGTGCCAGCATCACGTCGCCGGACAGGGGCGACGAGCAGTACTTC. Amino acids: CASITSPDRGDEQYF.

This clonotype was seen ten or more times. Written as DNA, the CDR3 is TGTGCCAGCAGTTCAAGGGCAGGTGTGGGCTACACCTTC. This sequence encodes CASSSRAGVGYTF. J is TRBJ1-2 and V is TRBV6-2 or TRBV6-3; D is ambiguous. From germline, CDR1 is MNHEY and CDR2 SVGEGT. The germline V and J ends were trimmed by 4 bases and 8 bases, with 14 bases remaining between them. The CDR3 has 13 residues.

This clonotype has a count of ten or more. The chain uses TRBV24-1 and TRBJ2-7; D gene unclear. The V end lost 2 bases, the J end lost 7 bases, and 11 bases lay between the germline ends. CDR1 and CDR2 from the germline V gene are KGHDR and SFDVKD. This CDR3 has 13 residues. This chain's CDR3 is CATSDWPDREQYF. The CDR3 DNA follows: TGTGCCACCAGTGATTGGCCTGATCGAGAGCAGTACTTC.